The clone carrying this T cell receptor beta chain appeared a few times. The antigen is undetermined. The data were obtained in a study of cytomegalovirus exposure and HLA in healthy donors. The study ran its PCR with 60 Vbeta and 13 Jbeta primers. Some clones are missing from TCRdb's copy, which holds only in-frame ones; the method was immunoSEQ multiplex PCR. The sample has roughly 89,000 clones; 75% to 85% are singletons. Whole-study results and caveats: A missense variant in DCLRE1C was later tied to TCR beta V- and J-gene trimming.

The CDR3 extends over 13 amino acids. V lost 5 bases, J lost 1 base, and 5 bases lay in between. Germline lookup yields CDR1 MDHEN and CDR2 SYDVKM. This chain links TRBV28 with TRBJ2-2; D call uncertain. The receptor comes from a woman in her twenties or thirties in good health and CMV-seronegative. Sequenced material: PBMCs. This chain's CDR3 is CASSILNTGELFF. The CDR3 nucleotides are TGTGCCAGCAGTATCCTGAACACCGGGGAGCTGTTTTTT. The full variable domain, rest sourced from reference TRBV28 and TRBJ2-2, is DVKVTQSSRYLVKRTGEKVFLECVQDMDHENMFWYRQDPGLGLRLIYFSYDVKMKEKGDIPEGYSVSREKKERFSLILESASTNQTSMYLCASSILNTGELFFGEGSRLTVL.